This TCR beta chain was captured in a study of T cells in Graves' hyperthyroidism and ophthalmopathy. Amplified TCR beta CDR3 regions derived from RNA transcripts. TCR CDR3 underwent first-round RT-PCR with the HTBI primer set. TCRdb recomputed calls from the multiplex PCR reads with MiXCR, one row per CDR3 protein. The data show about 46,000 distinct CDR3 sequences, with around 49% seen just once and 30% to 35% held by the top ten. Concerning this clonotype itself: A much larger clone sits a single nucleotide away, making a read error possible.

The sequencing sample was made of peripheral blood or thyroid tissue (not recorded which). This TCR was recovered from a woman aged 50 to 60 with Graves' hyperthyroidism.

The CDR3, as DNA: TGTGCCAGCAATGGTATTAACGGGAGTGGCGACGAGCAGTACTTC. Amino acids: CASNGINGSGDEQYF. J is TRBJ2-7 and V is TRBV2; possible D gene TRBD2, 6 bases. This CDR3 has 15 amino acids. Trimming cost V 7 bases and J 5 bases, with 21 bases left between them. Germline values: CDR1 SNHLY, CDR2 FYNNEI.